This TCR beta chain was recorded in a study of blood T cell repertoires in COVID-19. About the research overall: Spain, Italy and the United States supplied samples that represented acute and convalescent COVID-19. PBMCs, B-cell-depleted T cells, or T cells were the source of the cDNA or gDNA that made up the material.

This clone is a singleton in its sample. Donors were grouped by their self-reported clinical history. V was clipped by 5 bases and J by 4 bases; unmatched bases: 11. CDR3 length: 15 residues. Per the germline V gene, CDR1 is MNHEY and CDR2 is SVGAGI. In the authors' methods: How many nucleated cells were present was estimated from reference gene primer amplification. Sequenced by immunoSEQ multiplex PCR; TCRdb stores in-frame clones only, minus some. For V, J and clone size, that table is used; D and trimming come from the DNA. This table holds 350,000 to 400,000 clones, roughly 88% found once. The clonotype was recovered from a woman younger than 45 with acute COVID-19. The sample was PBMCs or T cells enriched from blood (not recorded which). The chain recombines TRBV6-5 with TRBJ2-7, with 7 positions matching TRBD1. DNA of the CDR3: TGTGCCAGCAGTACACGCGTGGGCAGGGGGTACGAGCAGTACTTC. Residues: CASSTRVGRGYEQYF.